The following is a T cell receptor beta chain sequence with its context. These data come from a study of monozygotic twins with inflammatory bowel disease. cDNA was made in eight separate reactions per sample. TCRdb reprocessed the 5' RACE reads, with one entry per CDR3 protein and no DNA. Its table lists some 440,000 distinct CDR3 sequences. CDR3 length equals 16 residues. In germline, CDR1 is SGHTA, CDR2 FQGNSA. Per donor there was one draw, yielding a blood sample of around 2.5 ml. Unfractionated whole blood yielded total RNA, and T cells were not sorted. The TCR sequence derives from a human donor with ulcerative colitis or Crohn's disease, or a healthy co-twin of an affected twin (not recorded which). The specimen sequenced was blood. The rearrangement joins TRBV7-2 to TRBJ2-1; TCRdb's assignment of TRBD2 cannot be checked, as there is no DNA. The CDR3 loop is CASSLLTSGGGREQFF.